This T cell receptor beta chain was found in a study of high-grade serous ovarian cancer treatment subgroups. Profiling relied on immunoSEQ multiplex PCR, and the TCRdb table lists in-frame clones only, not all of them. The sample lists 11,000 or so clones, around 83% occurring once. Trimming shortened V by 0 bases and J by 8 bases, and 16 bases separated the two germline ends. This CDR3 contains 15 residues. CDR1 and CDR2 from the germline V gene are MNHEY and SVGAGI. Tumor samples were taken before definitive surgery or chemotherapy. This chain joins TRBV6-5 and TRBJ1-2; weak D call: TRBD1 (5 bases). The TCR was taken from a human donor with high-grade serous ovarian cancer. Specimen: tumor tissue. CDR3 residues: CASSYSRPGRDGYTF. Written as DNA, the CDR3 is TGTGCCAGCAGTTACTCGAGGCCAGGGAGGGACGGCTACACCTTC.